The T cell receptor (beta chain) described here comes from a study of persistence of HIV-infected CD4 T cells (dated by TCRdb to 2018 to 2021). Regarding the research as a whole: Suppressive ART had been received by participants for a median of 8 years. The study isolated CMV- and HIV-1 Gag-responding CD4+ T cells from ART-treated individuals to examine antigen-driven clonal expansion of HIV-1-infected cells. For the TCR cluster analysis across participants, 8 or 9 participants were included for CMV and more than 5 participants for Gag. Proviral sequencing was used to assess clonality among infected cells, whereas TCRbeta sequencing gauged the clonality of all cells within each sorted population. Anti-CD3/anti-CD28 stimulation activated a higher proportion of cells, with a lower memory fraction, than antigen stimulation. Apart from a couple of participants who underwent leukapheresis at a single time point, peripheral blood samples of up to roughly 180 mL were collected from participants at multiple time points. The paper as a whole reports these results and caveats: Degenerate expanded CDR3beta sequences were enriched in antigen-responding cells, suggesting convergent selection of CD4+ responses to CMV and Gag. A correlation was observed between TCR oligoclonality and proviral oligoclonality within the same sorted populations. Because the TCR analyses were done in bulk, restricting them to just the rare CMV-responding cells that actually carried HIV-1 proviruses was not possible. TCRbeta richness in CMV- and Gag-responding cells was significantly lower than in anti-CD3/anti-CD28-responding cells; CMV-responding cells had higher oligoclonality than CD3/CD28-stimulated and Gag-responding cells. Only a small number of individuals took part in the study, and only a limited range of antigens was tested.

Regarding this clone: What this receptor recognizes is not known. Base qualities were left out, and no much larger clone turns up one base away.

Interpreted using the paper, the treatment or condition label stands for: suppressive antiretroviral therapy. Cells were stimulated with anti-CD3/anti-CD28 magnetic beads as a nonspecific positive control representing the CD4+ T cell repertoire. CD4+ T cells that responded were sorted based on upregulation of both CD40 ligand and CD69. HIV-1-infected adults in whom suppressive ART had been started during chronic infection were enrolled as participants. Plasma HIV-1 RNA had been undetectable (below 50 copies/mL) in participants for at least 4 years. To be included, a participant needed positive CMV serology and a CD4+ T cell count above 400 cells/uL. Before stimulation, PBMCs were isolated using density centrifugation and then depleted of CD8+ T cells. For around 18 hours, the CD8-depleted PBMCs were stimulated with anti-CD28/CD49d costimulation, a CD40-blocking antibody, and enfuvirtide to prevent new infections. Sorting was done on either a Beckman Coulter MoFlo Legacy or an XDP sorter, and propidium iodide was used to exclude dead cells. Genomic DNA was extracted with the QIAamp DNA Mini Kit for samples above one million cells, otherwise with the Quick-DNA Microprep Kit.

TCRbeta repertoires were sequenced from genomic DNA with the immunoSEQ hsTCRB assay version 4 in survey mode. Genomic DNA was diluted to roughly 10 ng/uL, and up to roughly 1 ug per sample was used for TCRbeta sequencing. On the authors' methods: ImmunoSeq Analyzer 3.0 was used for analysis of TCRbeta data, and diversity was computed on productive nucleotide rearrangements. Using the Immunarch R package, lower-bound TCR diversity was estimated with the improved Chao index and clonality was estimated with the Gini coefficient. Different nucleotide rearrangements encoding the same CDR3beta amino acid sequence were counted as distinct clonotypes. Differential abundance analysis identified TCRbeta sequences significantly enriched in antigen-responding cells relative to anti-CD3/anti-CD28-activated cells. Using predicted peptide-MHC specificity as the basis, GLIPH2 grouped TCRs into clusters, both for each participant individually and for the merged data sets that combined participants. The table comes from immuneACCESS by way of TCRdb, which keeps in-frame sequences with V and J called. Part of the clones is missing from these tables; in studies checked, under half for an unresolved V gene and the rest for unknown reasons. V, J and clone size derive from that table, while D and trimming were established from the DNA sequence. The table for this sample lists under 50,000 clones; approximately 93% of them were counted only once. The leading ten clones occupy 1.8% of the sample.

The CDR3 numbers 13 residues from cysteine through phenylalanine. Solely the CDR3 DNA is kept, with 39 bases framed from the first base. In the germline V gene, CDR1 corresponds to MNHEY and CDR2 to SVGAGI. V and J are truncated by 2 bases and 7 bases respectively, leaving an intervening sequence of 8 bases. The sequenced sample was CD4+ T cells sorted from PBMCs after approximately 20-hour stimulation, obtained from a patient who received antiretroviral therapy. Explained via the paper, the cell subset or site label denotes: CD40L+CD69+ CD4 T cells responding to anti-CD3/anti-CD28 beads, representing the overall repertoire. The receptor was isolated from an adult man with HIV who was CMV-seropositive. The sequence links TRBV6-5 to TRBJ1-4; TRBD1 is possibly the D segment (6 matching bases). The CDR3 amino acid sequence is: CASSYRGGEKLFF. The nucleotide sequence is given as TGTGCCAGCAGTTACAGGGGGGGTGAAAAACTGTTTTTT.